The rows below give T cell receptor beta chains drawn from one sample of a study of metastatic and nonmetastatic thyroid tumors. TCRdb re-called clones from the PCR reads using MiXCR. The table records under 95,000 clones, approximately 12% of them present only once. Sequencing was performed on blood. These TCRs come from a female donor with papillary thyroid cancer or a benign thyroid nodule (not recorded which). Some clones in this sample may be carry-over from other donors' samples. The CDR3 runs from the conserved cysteine through the conserved F or W. D genes are given only for firm matches. Part of the rows lack a size; the others show once, few, many or a class for expanded clones.

CSARKDRESYGYTF,TGCAGTGCTAGAAAAGACAGGGAATCCTATGGCTACACCTTC,many,TRBV20-1,TRBJ1-2,TRBD1
CASSLALENTEAFF,TGCGCCAGCAGCTTGGCCTTAGAGAACACTGAAGCTTTCTTT,many,TRBV5-1,TRBJ1-1,-
CASSWLGQRDEQFF,TGTGCCAGCAGTTGGTTAGGCCAAAGGGATGAGCAGTTCTTC,many,TRBV27,TRBJ2-1,-
CASSVGGPVNEKLFF,TGTGCCAGCAGCGTAGGAGGGCCCGTTAATGAAAAACTGTTTTTT,many,TRBV9,TRBJ1-4,-
CASVSIDRPYEQYF,TGTGCCAGCGTATCCATTGACAGGCCCTACGAGCAGTACTTC,many,TRBV2,TRBJ2-7,-
CATSTGQGGETQYF,TGTGCCACCAGCACCGGACAGGGAGGGGAGACCCAGTACTTC,many,TRBV15,TRBJ2-5,-
CASSKHVWRDEKLFF,TGTGCCAGCAGTAAGCACGTCTGGCGGGATGAAAAACTGTTTTTT,few,TRBV6-1,TRBJ1-4,-
CASRRQGVYGYTF,TGTGCCAGCAGAAGACAGGGGGTCTATGGCTACACCTTC,many,TRBV28,TRBJ1-2,TRBD1
CASSTDRTRGSPLHF,TGTGCCAGTAGTACGGACAGGACACGAGGTTCACCCCTCCACTTT,many,TRBV19,TRBJ1-6,TRBD1
CSARDLAGERSWEQFF,TGCAGTGCTAGAGATCTAGCGGGAGAGAGGTCTTGGGAGCAGTTCTTC,many,TRBV20-1,TRBJ2-1,TRBD2
CSARDHGGHPYEQYF,TGCAGTGCTAGAGATCACGGAGGACACCCCTACGAGCAGTACTTC,many,TRBV20-1,TRBJ2-7,-
CASSPSGGGVQETQYF,TGTGCCAGCAGCCCCTCTGGCGGCGGGGTTCAAGAGACCCAGTACTTC,few,TRBV5-6,TRBJ2-5,-
CASRHTSGSYEQYF,TGTGCCAGCAGACACACTAGCGGCTCCTACGAGCAGTACTTC,-,TRBV28,TRBJ2-7,TRBD2
CASSIVGRGMNTEAFF,TGTGCCAGTAGTATAGTAGGGCGGGGAATGAACACTGAAGCTTTCTTT,many,TRBV19,TRBJ1-1,-
CASSQAGGETQYF,TGTGCCAGCAGCCAAGCAGGGGGAGAAACCCAGTACTTC,few,TRBV3-1,TRBJ2-5,TRBD1
CASSSGQGNTGELFF,TGTGCCAGCAGTTCGGGACAGGGGAACACCGGGGAGCTGTTTTTT,many,TRBV28,TRBJ2-2,TRBD1
CASSLCISPLHF,TGTGCCAGCAGTTTGTGTATATCACCCCTCCACTTT,few,TRBV28,TRBJ1-6,-
CASRLDRAYGYTF,TGTGCCAGTAGACTCGACAGGGCTTATGGCTACACCTTC,many,TRBV19,TRBJ1-2,TRBD1
CASSFTSGRSTEYF,TGCGCCAGCAGCTTTACTAGCGGGCGTTCGACCGAGTACTTC,many,TRBV5-1,TRBJ2-7,TRBD2
CASSLGAGVQVEQYF,TGTGCCAGCAGCTTAGGTGCGGGAGTGCAAGTCGAGCAGTACTTC,-,TRBV7-9,TRBJ2-7,TRBD2
CASSLELGRVTEAFF,TGTGCCAGCAGCCTAGAACTGGGCCGGGTTACTGAAGCTTTCTTT,many,TRBV7-9,TRBJ1-1,-
CASSESSELPVADTQYF,TGTGCCAGCAGTGAAAGTTCGGAACTTCCAGTCGCAGATACGCAGTATTTT,many,TRBV2,TRBJ2-3,-
CASSPRDSRNFVNTEAFF,TGTGCCAGCAGCCCACGGGACAGTCGAAATTTTGTGAACACTGAAGCTTTCTTT,many,TRBV9,TRBJ1-1,TRBD1
CASSYRGSREQYF,TGTGCCAGCAGCTACCGGGGGTCTAGGGAGCAGTACTTC,-,TRBV7-9,TRBJ2-7,-
CASSFLSGPYNEQFF,TGTGCCAGCAGTTTTTTGTCTGGCCCATACAATGAGCAGTTCTTC,many,TRBV12-3/TRBV12-4,TRBJ2-1,-
CASCDPNTEAFF,TGTGCCAGCTGCGATCCGAACACTGAAGCTTTCTTT,-,TRBV6-2/TRBV6-3,TRBJ1-1,-
CASSITRDTGELFF,TGTGCCAGCTCAATCACGCGGGACACCGGGGAGCTGTTTTTT,many,TRBV18,TRBJ2-2,-
CASSFSDRYGYTF,TGTGCCAGCAGTTTTTCAGATCGCTATGGCTACACCTTC,many,TRBV27,TRBJ1-2,-
CASSQDPDRRYEKLFF,TGTGCCAGCAGCCAAGATCCGGACAGGAGGTATGAAAAACTGTTTTTT,-,TRBV3-1,TRBJ1-4,TRBD1
CASSDHHVAGGYTF,TGTGCCAGCAGTGACCATCATGTGGCAGGAGGCTACACCTTC,-,TRBV6-1,TRBJ1-2,-
CASSQGYGSYEQYF,TGTGCCAGCAGCCAAGGTTACGGATCCTACGAGCAGTACTTC,many,TRBV3-1,TRBJ2-7,-
CASSSLGPNYGYTF,TGTGCCAGCAGCTCCCTGGGCCCTAACTATGGCTACACCTTC,many,TRBV7-9,TRBJ1-2,-
CASSLPGIGYNEQFF,TGTGCCAGCAGCTTGCCAGGGATAGGGTACAATGAGCAGTTCTTC,many,TRBV5-6,TRBJ2-1,-
CASSPITGGLAFF,TGTGCCAGCAGTCCAATAACTGGGGGGCTAGCTTTCTTT,many,TRBV7-9,TRBJ1-1,-
CASSPYGGTKASGYTF,TGTGCCAGCAGCCCCTACGGGGGGACAAAGGCCAGTGGCTACACCTTC,many,TRBV3-1,TRBJ1-2,-
CASGLTAGGGWNEQFF,TGTGCTAGTGGTTTGACTGCGGGAGGTGGGTGGAATGAGCAGTTCTTC,many,TRBV12-5,TRBJ2-1,TRBD2
CASSLSSGVETQYF,TGTGCCAGCAGCTTATCATCTGGGGTAGAGACCCAGTACTTC,many,TRBV7-2,TRBJ2-5,-
CASSFLSGDEQYF,TGTGCCAGCAGTTTCTTATCCGGGGACGAGCAGTACTTC,many,TRBV28,TRBJ2-7,-
CASSGDVGAYGYTF,TGTGCCAGCAGTGGGGACGTCGGGGCCTATGGCTACACCTTC,many,TRBV25-1,TRBJ1-2,-
CASSVTPYNSPLHF,TGTGCCAGCAGTGTGACTCCATATAATTCACCCCTCCACTTT,many,TRBV6-4,TRBJ1-6,-
CASNKQGDEQYF,TGTGCCAGCAATAAACAGGGGGACGAGCAGTACTTC,many,TRBV6-1,TRBJ2-7,TRBD1
CASSILRQGVYNEQFF,TGTGCCAGTAGTATACTTAGACAGGGGGTTTACAATGAGCAGTTCTTC,many,TRBV19,TRBJ2-1,TRBD1
CASSQSLIGELFF,TGCGCCAGCAGCCAAAGTCTGATCGGGGAGCTGTTTTTT,many,TRBV4-1,TRBJ2-2,-
CASSGYRDKAYEQYF,TGTGCCAGCAGTGGCTACCGGGACAAGGCCTACGAGCAGTACTTC,many,TRBV25-1,TRBJ2-7,-
CASSIVGRGGQPQHF,TGTGCCAGTAGTATAGTCGGCAGGGGTGGTCAGCCCCAGCATTTT,many,TRBV19,TRBJ1-5,-
CASSLGRAFQETQYF,TGTGCCAGCAGCTTAGGGCGGGCATTCCAAGAGACCCAGTACTTC,many,TRBV7-2,TRBJ2-5,-
CASSLDPGELFF,TGTGCCAGCAGCTTAGATCCCGGGGAGCTGTTTTTT,many,TRBV11-3,TRBJ2-2,-
CASTRRNNRNQPQHF,TGTGCCAGCACCCGGAGGAACAATCGAAATCAGCCCCAGCATTTT,many,TRBV9,TRBJ1-5,-
CASSSDPAQYF,TGTGCCAGCAGCTCTGACCCGGCTCAGTACTTC,many,TRBV2,TRBJ2-5,-
CASSSPVQGKLGDLFF,TGTGCCAGCAGTTCCCCGGTTCAGGGAAAACTCGGCGATCTGTTTTTT,-,TRBV28,TRBJ2-2,-
CASTGQGNTEAFF,TGTGCCAGCACCGGACAGGGGAACACTGAAGCTTTCTTT,many,TRBV2,TRBJ1-1,TRBD1
CASSPPEVLSTEAFF,TGTGCCAGCTCACCTCCCGAGGTCTTGAGCACTGAAGCTTTCTTT,-,TRBV18,TRBJ1-1,-
CASSITAGVDEQYF,TGTGCCAGTAGTATAACAGCGGGAGTCGACGAGCAGTACTTC,few,TRBV19,TRBJ2-7,TRBD2
CASSLVVSMGTDTQYF,TGTGCCAGCAGCTTAGTAGTTTCGATGGGCACCGATACGCAGTATTTT,many,TRBV7-8,TRBJ2-3,-
CSARVSGRATDTQYF,TGCAGTGCTAGAGTCTCAGGGAGGGCCACAGATACGCAGTATTTT,many,TRBV20-1,TRBJ2-3,TRBD2
CASSLGISPLHF,TGTGCCAGCAGCTTGGGGATCTCACCCCTCCACTTT,many,TRBV5-4,TRBJ1-6,-
CSARSHRETQYF,TGCAGTGCTAGATCCCACCGGGAGACCCAGTACTTC,many,TRBV20-1,TRBJ2-5,-
CASSLSSREKSTDTQYF,TGCGCCAGCAGCCTATCCTCCAGGGAGAAAAGCACAGATACGCAGTATTTT,many,TRBV4-3,TRBJ2-3,-
CAISYSPSGFYNEHFF,TGTGCCATCAGTTACTCGCCTAGCGGGTTTTACAATGAGCATTTCTTC,few,TRBV6-2/TRBV6-3,TRBJ2-1,TRBD2
CASSVGSRGDGYTF,TGTGCCAGCAGCGTCGGGTCCAGGGGGGATGGCTACACCTTC,many,TRBV5-4,TRBJ1-2,TRBD1